The sequence of this T cell receptor (beta chain) was determined in a study of monozygotic twins with inflammatory bowel disease. Blood samples, whole and unsorted for T cells, yielded the isolated total RNA. With regard to this clonotype: Its specificity is unknown.

Study observations and caveats: Twins with IBD were found to have lower TCRbeta diversity (inverse Simpson) than healthy co-twins.

The germline CDR1 and CDR2 sequences are DFQATT and SNEGSKA (reference sequence). The CDR3 runs to 14 residues. The UMIs contained a 6-nucleotide sample barcode. They were added by template switching during cDNA synthesis. Using the 5' RACE reads, TCRdb records one entry per CDR3 protein without DNA. This repertoire includes about 160,000 distinct CDR3 sequences. Material: blood. The rearrangement joins TRBV20-1 to TRBJ2-1; TCRdb names TRBD2, which stays unverified in the absence of DNA. The clonotype originates from a human donor with ulcerative colitis or Crohn's disease, or a healthy co-twin of an affected twin (not recorded which). CDR3 in amino acids: CSASLAGSYNEQFF.